This T cell receptor beta chain was sequenced during a study of vaccination and CD4 T cells after COVID-19. Treatment denoted: roughly nine-day PBMC culture with coronavirus spike peptide pools or control peptides (ViraFEST assay). Germline loops: CDR1 SGHRS, CDR2 YFSETQ. This CDR3 is 15 amino acids long. Trimming shortened V by 0 bases and J by 4 bases, and 13 bases separated the two germline ends. Sequencing of the DNA from cultured CD4+ T cells was carried out with the Oncomine TCR Beta short-read assay. TCRdb called the PCR reads again in MiXCR, with one record for every CDR3 protein. Of fewer than 2,000 distinct CDR3 sequences in the sample, approximately 70% were seen once. This clonotype appeared a few times. Its antigen is undetermined.

This material consisted of CD4+ T cells from blood, cultured in vitro, taken after SARS-CoV-2 vaccination. The chain carries TRBV5-1 and TRBJ2-5; TRBD1 or TRBD2 may be the D gene (5 bases each). This TCR was recovered from a human donor who had recovered from COVID-19. Here the CDR3 DNA reads TGCGCCAGCAGCTTGGGGGGGACGTCTCTAGAGACCCAGTACTTC. Its protein is CASSLGGTSLETQYF.